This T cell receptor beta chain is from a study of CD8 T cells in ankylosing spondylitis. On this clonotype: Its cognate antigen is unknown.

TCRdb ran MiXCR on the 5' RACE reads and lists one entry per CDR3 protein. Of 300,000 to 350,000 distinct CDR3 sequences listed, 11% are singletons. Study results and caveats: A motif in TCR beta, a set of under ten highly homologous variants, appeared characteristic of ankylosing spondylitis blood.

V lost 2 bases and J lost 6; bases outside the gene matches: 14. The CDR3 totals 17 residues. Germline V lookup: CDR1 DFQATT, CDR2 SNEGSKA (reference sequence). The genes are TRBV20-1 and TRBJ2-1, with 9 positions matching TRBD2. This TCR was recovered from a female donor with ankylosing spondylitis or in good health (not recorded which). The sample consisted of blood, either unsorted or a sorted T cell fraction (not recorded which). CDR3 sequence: CSARPPLRREGPNEQFF. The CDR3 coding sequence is TGCAGTGCTAGACCCCCATTGCGGCGGGAGGGCCCCAATGAGCAGTTCTTC.